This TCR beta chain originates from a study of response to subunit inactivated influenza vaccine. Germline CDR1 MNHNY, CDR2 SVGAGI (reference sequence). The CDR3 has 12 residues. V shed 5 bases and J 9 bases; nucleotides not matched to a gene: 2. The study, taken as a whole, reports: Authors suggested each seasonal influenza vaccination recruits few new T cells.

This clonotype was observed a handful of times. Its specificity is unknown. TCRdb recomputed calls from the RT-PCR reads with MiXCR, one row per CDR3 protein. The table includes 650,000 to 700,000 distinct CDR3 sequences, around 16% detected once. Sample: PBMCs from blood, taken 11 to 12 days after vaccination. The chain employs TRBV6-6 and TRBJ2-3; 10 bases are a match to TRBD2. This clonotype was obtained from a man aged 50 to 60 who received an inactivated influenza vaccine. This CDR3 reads CASSQRGGTQYF. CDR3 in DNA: TGTGCCAGCAGTCAGCGGGGGGGCACGCAGTATTTT.